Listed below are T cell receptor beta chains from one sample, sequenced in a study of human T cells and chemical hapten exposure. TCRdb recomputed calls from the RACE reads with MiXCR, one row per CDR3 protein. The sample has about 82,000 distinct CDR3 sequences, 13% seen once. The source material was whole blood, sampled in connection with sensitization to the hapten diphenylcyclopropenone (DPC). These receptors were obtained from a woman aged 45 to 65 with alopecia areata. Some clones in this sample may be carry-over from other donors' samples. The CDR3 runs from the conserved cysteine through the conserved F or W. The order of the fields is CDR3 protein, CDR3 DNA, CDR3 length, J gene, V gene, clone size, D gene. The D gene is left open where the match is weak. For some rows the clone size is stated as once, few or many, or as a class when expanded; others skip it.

CDR3 protein: CASTTGTGGLGDEQFF; CDR3 DNA: TGTGCTAGTACTACCGGGACAGGGGGACTTGGCGATGAGCAGTTCTTC; CDR3 length: 16; J gene: TRBJ2-1; V gene: TRBV12-5; clone size: NA; D gene: TRBD1
CDR3 protein: CASSPKQVQRALHF; CDR3 DNA: TGTGCCAGCAGTCCCAAACAGGTCCAGAGGGCCCTCCACTTT; CDR3 length: 14; J gene: TRBJ1-6; V gene: TRBV6-5; clone size: NA; D gene: NA
CDR3 protein: CASRVGSGRAADTQYF; CDR3 DNA: TGTGCCAGCCGAGTTGGTAGCGGGAGGGCCGCAGATACGCAGTATTTT; CDR3 length: 16; J gene: TRBJ2-3; V gene: TRBV2; clone size: many; D gene: TRBD2
CDR3 protein: CASSRSLAGIHEQYF; CDR3 DNA: TGTGCCAGCAGCCGCTCCTTAGCGGGGATCCACGAGCAGTACTTC; CDR3 length: 15; J gene: TRBJ2-7; V gene: TRBV11-3; clone size: NA; D gene: TRBD2
CDR3 protein: CASSERQGELRQFF; CDR3 DNA: TGTGCCAGCAGTGAACGACAGGGGGAGTTAAGGCAGTTCTTC; CDR3 length: 14; J gene: TRBJ2-1; V gene: TRBV27; clone size: NA; D gene: TRBD1
CDR3 protein: CASSPSWSGGSEQFF; CDR3 DNA: TGTGCCAGCAGCCCCTCGTGGAGCGGAGGCAGTGAGCAGTTCTTC; CDR3 length: 15; J gene: TRBJ2-1; V gene: TRBV11-2; clone size: few; D gene: NA
CDR3 protein: CASSQGGLAGVRGTDTQYF; CDR3 DNA: TGCGCCAGCAGCCAAGGGGGACTAGCGGGAGTTCGGGGCACAGATACGCAGTATTTT; CDR3 length: 19; J gene: TRBJ2-3; V gene: TRBV4-1; clone size: NA; D gene: TRBD2
CDR3 protein: CASSQDPSGEQYF; CDR3 DNA: TGTGCCAGCAGCCAAGACCCCAGTGGCGAGCAGTACTTC; CDR3 length: 13; J gene: TRBJ2-7; V gene: TRBV3-1; clone size: many; D gene: NA
CDR3 protein: CAWRRLQGARNSPLHF; CDR3 DNA: TGTGCCTGGAGAAGGTTACAGGGGGCTCGGAATTCACCCCTCCACTTT; CDR3 length: 16; J gene: TRBJ1-6; V gene: TRBV30; clone size: NA; D gene: TRBD1
CDR3 protein: CSTSMTGGNMNTEAFF; CDR3 DNA: TGCAGCACATCGATGACAGGGGGTAACATGAACACTGAAGCTTTCTTT; CDR3 length: 16; J gene: TRBJ1-1; V gene: TRBV29-1; clone size: NA; D gene: TRBD1
CDR3 protein: CASSPIAGGLAITDTQYF; CDR3 DNA: TGTGCCAGCAGCCCCATAGCGGGAGGGCTCGCAATCACAGATACGCAGTATTTT; CDR3 length: 18; J gene: TRBJ2-3; V gene: TRBV7-9; clone size: NA; D gene: TRBD2
CDR3 protein: CASSWHPHGTVNTEAFF; CDR3 DNA: TGTGCCAGCAGCTGGCACCCTCATGGGACCGTGAACACTGAAGCTTTCTTT; CDR3 length: 17; J gene: TRBJ1-1; V gene: TRBV11-2; clone size: many; D gene: NA
CDR3 protein: CASSQGTAPKAFF; CDR3 DNA: TGTGCCAGCAGCCAAGGGACAGCCCCTAAAGCTTTCTTT; CDR3 length: 13; J gene: TRBJ1-1; V gene: TRBV3-1; clone size: NA; D gene: NA
CDR3 protein: CASSPQGQQYEQYF; CDR3 DNA: TGTGCCAGCTCACCACAAGGACAACAATACGAGCAGTACTTC; CDR3 length: 14; J gene: TRBJ2-7; V gene: TRBV18; clone size: NA; D gene: NA